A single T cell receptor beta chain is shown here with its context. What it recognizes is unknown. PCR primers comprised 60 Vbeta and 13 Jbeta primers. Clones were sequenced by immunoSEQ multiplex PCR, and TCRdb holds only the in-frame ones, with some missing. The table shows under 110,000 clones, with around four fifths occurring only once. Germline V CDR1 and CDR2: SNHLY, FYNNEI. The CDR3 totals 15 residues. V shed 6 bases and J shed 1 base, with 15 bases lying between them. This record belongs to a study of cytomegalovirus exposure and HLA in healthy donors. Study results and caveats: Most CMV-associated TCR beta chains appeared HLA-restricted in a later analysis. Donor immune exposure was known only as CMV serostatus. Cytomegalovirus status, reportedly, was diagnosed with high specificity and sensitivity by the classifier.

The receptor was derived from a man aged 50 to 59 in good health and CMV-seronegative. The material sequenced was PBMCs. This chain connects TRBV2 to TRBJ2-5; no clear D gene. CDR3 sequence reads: CASSHPRRLQETQYF. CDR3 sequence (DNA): TGTGCCAGCAGCCACCCGAGGAGACTCCAAGAGACCCAGTACTTC.